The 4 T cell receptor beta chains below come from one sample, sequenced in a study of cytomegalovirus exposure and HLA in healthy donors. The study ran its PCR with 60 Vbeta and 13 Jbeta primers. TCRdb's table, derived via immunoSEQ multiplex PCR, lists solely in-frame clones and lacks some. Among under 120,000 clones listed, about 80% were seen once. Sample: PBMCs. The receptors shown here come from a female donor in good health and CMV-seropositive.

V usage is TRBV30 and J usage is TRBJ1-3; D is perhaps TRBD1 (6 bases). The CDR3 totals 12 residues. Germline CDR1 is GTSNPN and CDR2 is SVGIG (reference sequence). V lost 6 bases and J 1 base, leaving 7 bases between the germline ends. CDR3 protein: CACQGSGNTIYF. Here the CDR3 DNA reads TGTGCCTGCCAGGGGTCTGGAAACACCATATATTTT.

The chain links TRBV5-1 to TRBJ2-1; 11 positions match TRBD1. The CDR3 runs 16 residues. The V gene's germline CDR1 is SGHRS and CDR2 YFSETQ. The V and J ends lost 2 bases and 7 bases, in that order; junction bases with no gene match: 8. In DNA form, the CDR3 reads TGCGCCAGCAGCTTTGAAGGACAGGGGGCGCTGAATGAGCAGTTCTTC. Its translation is CASSFEGQGALNEQFF.

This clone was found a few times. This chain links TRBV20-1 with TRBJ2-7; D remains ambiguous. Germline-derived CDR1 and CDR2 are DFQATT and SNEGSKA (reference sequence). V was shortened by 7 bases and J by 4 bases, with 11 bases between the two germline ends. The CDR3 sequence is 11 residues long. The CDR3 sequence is CSGLERYEQYF. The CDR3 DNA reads TGCAGTGGGTTAGAACGATACGAGCAGTACTTC.

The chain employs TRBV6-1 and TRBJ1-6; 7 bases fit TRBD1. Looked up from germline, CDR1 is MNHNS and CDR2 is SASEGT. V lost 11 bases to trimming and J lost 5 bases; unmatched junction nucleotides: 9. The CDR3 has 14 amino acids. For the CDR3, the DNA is TGTGCCTCTTGCGCCGGGACAGATAATTCACCCCTCCACTTT. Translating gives CASCAGTDNSPLHF.